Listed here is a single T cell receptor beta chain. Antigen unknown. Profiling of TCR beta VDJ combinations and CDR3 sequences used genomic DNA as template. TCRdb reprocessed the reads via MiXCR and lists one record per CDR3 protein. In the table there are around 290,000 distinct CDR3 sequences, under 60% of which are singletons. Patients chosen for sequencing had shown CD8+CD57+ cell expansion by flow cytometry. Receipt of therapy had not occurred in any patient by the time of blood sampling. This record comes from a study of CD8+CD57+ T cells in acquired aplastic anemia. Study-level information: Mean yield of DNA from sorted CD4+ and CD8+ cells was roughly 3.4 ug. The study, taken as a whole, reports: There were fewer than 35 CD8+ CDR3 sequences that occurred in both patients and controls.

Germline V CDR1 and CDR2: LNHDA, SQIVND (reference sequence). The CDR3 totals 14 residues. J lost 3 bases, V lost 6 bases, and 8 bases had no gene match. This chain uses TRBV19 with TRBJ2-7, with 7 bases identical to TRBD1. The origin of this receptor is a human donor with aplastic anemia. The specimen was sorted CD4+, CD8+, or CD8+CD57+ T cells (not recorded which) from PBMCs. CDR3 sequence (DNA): TGTGCCAGTAGCGGAAGACAGGGAGACTACGAGCAGTACTTC. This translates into CASSGRQGDYEQYF.